These 7 T cell receptor beta chains were sequenced from one sample in a study of OX40 agonist ivuxolimab in advanced cancers. Repertoires were generated with immunoSEQ multiplex PCR, while TCRdb's copy carries only in-frame clones and drops some. The repertoire includes about 110,000 clones, 75% to 95% of them detected once, and under 0.85% sits in the top ten. The sequencing here drew on CD4+ or CD8+ T cells sorted from blood, taken in a trial of the OX40 agonist ivuxolimab. The receptors were gathered from an adult with an advanced solid tumor such as melanoma, head and neck, liver or kidney cancer.

V and J are TRBV4-1 and TRBJ1-3; perhaps TRBD1 as D (5 bases). V lost 1 base and J 0 bases, leaving 16 bases between the germline ends. Germline V gene data show CDR1 as MGHRA and CDR2 as YSYEKL. The CDR3 covers 18 residues. The CDR3 loop reads CASSQGGTGVLSGNTIYF. CDR3 DNA sequence: TGCGCCAGCAGCCAAGGGGGGACGGGGGTACTCTCTGGAAACACCATATATTTT.

J is TRBJ1-2 and V is TRBV20-1, with 7 bases matching TRBD1. The CDR3 contains 11 residues. CDR1 and CDR2 from the germline V gene are DFQATT and SNEGSKA (reference sequence). The J segment lost 8 bases and the V segment lost 8 bases, leaving 8 bases of the junction unmatched. CDR3 residues: CSPQQGLGYTF. In nucleotides, the CDR3 is TGCAGTCCTCAACAGGGGTTAGGCTACACCTTC.

The genes are TRBV2 and TRBJ2-7; D possibly uses TRBD1 or TRBD2 (6 bases each). V was trimmed by 7 bases and J by 4 bases, leaving 11 bases between them. Germline CDR1 is SNHLY and CDR2 is FYNNEI. The CDR3 is 12 amino acids. CDR3 residues: CASIEGGYEQYF. CDR3 coding DNA: TGTGCCAGCATCGAGGGGGGTTACGAGCAGTACTTC.

With regard to this clone: One end of the junction does not line up with germline, which may come from a read error. This rearrangement joins TRBV7-9 to TRBJ1-3; D unresolved. Germline V gives CDR1 SEHNR, CDR2 FQNEAQ (reference sequence). CDR3 length: 11 residues. The CDR3 region is CASSLRGALSF. DNA for the CDR3: TGTGCCAGCAGCTTACGGGGTGCACTATCTTTT.

This chain links TRBV18 with TRBJ2-2; D unclear. Germline V gives CDR1 KGHSH, CDR2 LQKENI. This CDR3 spans 15 amino acids. Trimming took off 1 base at V and 3 bases at J, with 9 bases between the two ends. Here the CDR3 reads CASSPLILYTGELFF. In DNA form, the CDR3 reads TGTGCCAGCTCACCACTGATCCTGTACACCGGGGAGCTGTTTTTT.

This clone occurred once. J is TRBJ2-1 and V is TRBV19; 8 positions match TRBD2. V gave up 10 bases and J gave up 6 bases; unmatched junction bases: 11. Per germline, CDR1 LNHDA and CDR2 SQIVND (reference sequence). This CDR3 is 14 amino acids long. This CDR3 reads CATRSGSVFNEQFF. The CDR3 DNA follows: TGTGCCACCCGAAGCGGGAGTGTTTTCAATGAGCAGTTCTTC.

With regard to this clone: An end of the junction differs from the germline gene, which may be a read error. This chain joins TRBV7-7 and TRBJ2-3; tentative D call: TRBD2 (7 bases). The length of the CDR3 is 14 residues. In germline, CDR1 is SSHAT, CDR2 FNYEAQ (reference sequence). CDR3 nucleotides: TGTGCTAGCAGCTTAGAAGGGGGGGCAGATACGCAGTATTTT. Translated: CASSLEGGADTQYF.